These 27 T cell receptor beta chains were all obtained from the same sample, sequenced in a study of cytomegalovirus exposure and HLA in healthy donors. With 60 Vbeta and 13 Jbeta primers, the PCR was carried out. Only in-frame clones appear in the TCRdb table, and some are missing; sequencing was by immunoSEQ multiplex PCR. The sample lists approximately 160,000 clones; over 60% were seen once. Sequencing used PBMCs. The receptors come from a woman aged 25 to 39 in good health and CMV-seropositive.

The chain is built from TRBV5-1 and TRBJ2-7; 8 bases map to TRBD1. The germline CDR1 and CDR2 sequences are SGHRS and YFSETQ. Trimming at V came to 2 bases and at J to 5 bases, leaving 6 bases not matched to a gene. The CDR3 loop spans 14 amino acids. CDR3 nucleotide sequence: TGCGCCAGCAGCTTTCGACAGGGGAAGAACGAGCAGTACTTC. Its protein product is CASSFRQGKNEQYF.

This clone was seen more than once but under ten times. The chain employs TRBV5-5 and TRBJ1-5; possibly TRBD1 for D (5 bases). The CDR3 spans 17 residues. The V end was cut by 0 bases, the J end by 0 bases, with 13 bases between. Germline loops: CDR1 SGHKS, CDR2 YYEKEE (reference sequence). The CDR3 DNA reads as TGTGCCAGCAGCTTGGAAGGGGCAGCCCTTAGCAATCAGCCCCAGCATTTT. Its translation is CASSLEGAALSNQPQHF.

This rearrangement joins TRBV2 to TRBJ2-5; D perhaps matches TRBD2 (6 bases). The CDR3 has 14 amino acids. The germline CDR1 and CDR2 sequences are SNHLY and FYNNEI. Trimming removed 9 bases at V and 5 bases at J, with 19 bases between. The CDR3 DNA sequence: TGTGCCAGGGGCTCGGAGGGGCTCCGGGAGACCCAGTACTTC. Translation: CARGSEGLRETQYF. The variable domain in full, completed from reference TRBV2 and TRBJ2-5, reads EPEVTQTPSHQVTQMGQEVILRCVPISNHLYFYWYRQILGQKVEFLVSFYNNEISEKSEIFDDQFSVERPDGSNFTLKIRSTKLEDSAMYFCARGSEGLRETQYFGPGTRLLVL.

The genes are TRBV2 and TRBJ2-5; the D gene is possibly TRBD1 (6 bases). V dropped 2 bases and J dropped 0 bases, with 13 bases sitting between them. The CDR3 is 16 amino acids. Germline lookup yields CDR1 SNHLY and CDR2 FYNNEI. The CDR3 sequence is CASSETGIAYQETQYF. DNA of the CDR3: TGTGCCAGCAGTGAAACAGGGATAGCTTACCAAGAGACCCAGTACTTC.

For the CDR3, the DNA is TGCGCCAGCAGCTTGGGGGTTGTGGGCTACACCACAGATACGCAGTATTTT. Protein sequence: CASSLGVVGYTTDTQYF. This chain uses TRBV5-1 with TRBJ2-3; no clear D gene. The length of the CDR3 is 17 residues. CDR1 is SGHRS, CDR2 YFSETQ, per germline. Trimming cost V 0 bases and J 2 bases, with 16 bases left between them.

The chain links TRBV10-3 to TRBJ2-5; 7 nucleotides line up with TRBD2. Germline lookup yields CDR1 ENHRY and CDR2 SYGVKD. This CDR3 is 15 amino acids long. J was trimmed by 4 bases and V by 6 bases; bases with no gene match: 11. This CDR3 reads CAIRRAAGVGETQYF. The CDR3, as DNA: TGTGCCATCAGGCGCGCGGCGGGAGTAGGAGAGACCCAGTACTTC.

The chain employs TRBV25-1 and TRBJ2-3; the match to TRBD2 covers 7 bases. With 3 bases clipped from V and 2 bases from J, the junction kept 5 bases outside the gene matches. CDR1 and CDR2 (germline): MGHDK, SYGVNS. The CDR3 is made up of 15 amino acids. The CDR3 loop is CASSDQAGVTDTQYF. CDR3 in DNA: TGTGCCAGCAGTGACCAGGCGGGAGTCACAGATACGCAGTATTTT. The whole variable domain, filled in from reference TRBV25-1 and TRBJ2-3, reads EADIYQTPRYLVIGTGKKITLECSQTMGHDKMYWYQQDPGMELHLIHYSYGVNSTEKGDLSSESTVSRIRTEHFPLTLESARPSHTSQYLCASSDQAGVTDTQYFGPGTRLTVL.

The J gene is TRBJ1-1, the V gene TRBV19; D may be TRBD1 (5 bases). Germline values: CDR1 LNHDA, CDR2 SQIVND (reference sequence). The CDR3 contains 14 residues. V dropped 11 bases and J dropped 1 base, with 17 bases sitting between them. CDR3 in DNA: TGTGCCTCCGCTAAAATAGACAGGAACACTGAAGCTTTCTTT. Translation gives CASAKIDRNTEAFF.

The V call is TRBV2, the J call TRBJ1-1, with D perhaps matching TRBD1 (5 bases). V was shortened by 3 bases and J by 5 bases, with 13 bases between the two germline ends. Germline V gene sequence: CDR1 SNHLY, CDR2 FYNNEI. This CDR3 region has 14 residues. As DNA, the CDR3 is TGTGCCAGCAGTGACCTGACAGATTTTACTGAAGCTTTCTTT. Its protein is CASSDLTDFTEAFF. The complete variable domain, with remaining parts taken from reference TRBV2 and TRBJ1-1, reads EPEVTQTPSHQVTQMGQEVILRCVPISNHLYFYWYRQILGQKVEFLVSFYNNEISEKSEIFDDQFSVERPDGSNFTLKIRSTKLEDSAMYFCASSDLTDFTEAFFGQGTRLTVV.

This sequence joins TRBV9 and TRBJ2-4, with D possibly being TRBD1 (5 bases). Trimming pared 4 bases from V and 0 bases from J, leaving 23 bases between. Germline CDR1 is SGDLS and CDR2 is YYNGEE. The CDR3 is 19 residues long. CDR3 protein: CASSPSVGRSTLAKNIQYF. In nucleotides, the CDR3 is TGTGCCAGCAGCCCGTCTGTGGGGCGATCCACTCTAGCCAAAAACATTCAGTACTTC. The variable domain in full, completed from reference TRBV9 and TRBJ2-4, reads DSGVTQTPKHLITATGQRVTLRCSPRSGDLSVYWYQQSLDQGLQFLIQYYNGEERAKGNILERFSAQQFPDLHSELNLSSLELGDSALYFCASSPSVGRSTLAKNIQYFGAGTRLSVL.

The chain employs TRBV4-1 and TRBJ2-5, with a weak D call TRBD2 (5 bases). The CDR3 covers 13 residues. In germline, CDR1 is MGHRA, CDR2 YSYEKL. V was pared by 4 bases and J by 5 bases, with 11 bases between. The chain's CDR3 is CASSLRRRETQYF. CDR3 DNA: TGCGCCAGCAGCCTTAGAAGGAGGGAGACCCAGTACTTC.

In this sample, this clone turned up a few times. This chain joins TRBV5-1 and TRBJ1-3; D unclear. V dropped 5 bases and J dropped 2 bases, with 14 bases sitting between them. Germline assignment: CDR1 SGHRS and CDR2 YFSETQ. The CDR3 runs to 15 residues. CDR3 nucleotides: TGCGCCAGCAGTCGCACACAGCTGACTGGAAACACCATATATTTT. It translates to CASSRTQLTGNTIYF.

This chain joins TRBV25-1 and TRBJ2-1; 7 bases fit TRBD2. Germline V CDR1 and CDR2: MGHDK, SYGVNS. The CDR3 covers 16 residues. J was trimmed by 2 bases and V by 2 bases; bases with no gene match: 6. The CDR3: CASSENLAEAYNEQFF. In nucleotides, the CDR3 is TGTGCCAGCAGTGAAAATCTAGCGGAGGCCTACAATGAGCAGTTCTTC.

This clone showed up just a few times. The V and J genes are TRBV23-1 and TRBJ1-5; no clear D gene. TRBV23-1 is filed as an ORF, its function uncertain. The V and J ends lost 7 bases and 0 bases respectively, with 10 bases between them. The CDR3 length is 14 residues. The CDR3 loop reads CASTRRDSNQPQHF. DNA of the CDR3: TGCGCCAGCACGAGACGGGATAGCAATCAGCCCCAGCATTTT.

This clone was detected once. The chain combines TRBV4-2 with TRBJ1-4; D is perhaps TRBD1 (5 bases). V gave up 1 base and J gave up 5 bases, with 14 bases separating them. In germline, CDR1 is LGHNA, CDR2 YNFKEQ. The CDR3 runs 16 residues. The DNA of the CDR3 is TGTGCCAGCAGCCAAGGGAGGCGGGACGCCAATGAAAAACTGTTTTTT. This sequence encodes CASSQGRRDANEKLFF.

DNA of the CDR3: TGTGCCAGCAGCCAGGGGGGACAGAATGGCTACACCTTC. As protein: CASSQGGQNGYTF. The genes are TRBV6-5 and TRBJ1-2; 7 bases are shared with TRBD1. The trim removed 6 bases at V and 6 bases at J, leaving 7 bases unmatched. The CDR3 has 13 residues. Germline CDR1 MNHEY, CDR2 SVGAGI.

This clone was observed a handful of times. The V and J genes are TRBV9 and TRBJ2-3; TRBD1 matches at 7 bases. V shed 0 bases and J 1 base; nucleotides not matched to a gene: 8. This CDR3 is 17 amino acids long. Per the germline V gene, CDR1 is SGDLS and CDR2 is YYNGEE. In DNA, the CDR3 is TGTGCCAGCAGCGTAGACAGGGGAGTGGGTGGCACAGATACGCAGTATTTT. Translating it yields CASSVDRGVGGTDTQYF.

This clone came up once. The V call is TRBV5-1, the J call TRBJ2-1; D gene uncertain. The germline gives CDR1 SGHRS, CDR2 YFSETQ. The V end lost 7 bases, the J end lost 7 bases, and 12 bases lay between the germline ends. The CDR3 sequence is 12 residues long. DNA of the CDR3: TGCGCCAGCGGCATAGGAGTGAATGAGCAGTTCTTC. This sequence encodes CASGIGVNEQFF.

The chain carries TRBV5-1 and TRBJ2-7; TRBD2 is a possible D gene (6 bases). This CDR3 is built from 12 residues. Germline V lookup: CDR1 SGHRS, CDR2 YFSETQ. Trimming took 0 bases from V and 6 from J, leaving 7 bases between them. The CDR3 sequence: CASSLVSGEQYF. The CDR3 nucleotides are TGCGCCAGCAGCTTGGTTAGCGGCGAGCAGTACTTC.

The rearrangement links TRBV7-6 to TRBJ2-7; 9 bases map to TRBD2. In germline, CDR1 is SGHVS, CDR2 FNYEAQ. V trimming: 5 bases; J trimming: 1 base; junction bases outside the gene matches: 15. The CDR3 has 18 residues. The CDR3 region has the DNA TGTGCCAGCAGCCCGCGTAGTGCGACTAGCGGACTATCCTACGAGCAGTACTTC. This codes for CASSPRSATSGLSYEQYF.

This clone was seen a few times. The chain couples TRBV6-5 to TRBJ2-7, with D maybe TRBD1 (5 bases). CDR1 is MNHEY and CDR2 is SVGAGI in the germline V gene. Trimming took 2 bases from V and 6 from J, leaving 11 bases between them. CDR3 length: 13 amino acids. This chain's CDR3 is CASSYPSRGEQYF. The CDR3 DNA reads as TGTGCCAGCAGTTACCCTAGTAGGGGCGAGCAGTACTTC.

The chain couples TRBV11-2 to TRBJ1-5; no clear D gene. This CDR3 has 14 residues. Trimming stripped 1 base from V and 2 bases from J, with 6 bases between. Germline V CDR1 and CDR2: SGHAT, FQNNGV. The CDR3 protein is CASSLAGGNQPQHF. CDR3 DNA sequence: TGTGCCAGCAGCTTAGCCGGGGGCAATCAGCCCCAGCATTTT.

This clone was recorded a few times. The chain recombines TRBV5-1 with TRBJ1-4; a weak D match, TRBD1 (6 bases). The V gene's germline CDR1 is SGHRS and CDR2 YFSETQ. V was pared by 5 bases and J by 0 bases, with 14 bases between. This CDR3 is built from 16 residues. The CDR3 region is CASSYGQPATNEKLFF. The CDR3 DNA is TGCGCCAGCAGTTACGGACAGCCGGCAACTAATGAAAAACTGTTTTTT.

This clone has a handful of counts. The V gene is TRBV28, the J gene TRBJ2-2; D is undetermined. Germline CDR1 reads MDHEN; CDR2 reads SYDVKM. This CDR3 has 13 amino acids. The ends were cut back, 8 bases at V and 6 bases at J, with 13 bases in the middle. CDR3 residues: CASVPYIPGELFF. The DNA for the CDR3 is TGTGCCAGCGTCCCTTACATACCCGGGGAGCTGTTTTTT. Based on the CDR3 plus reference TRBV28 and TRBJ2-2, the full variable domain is DVKVTQSSRYLVKRTGEKVFLECVQDMDHENMFWYRQDPGLGLRLIYFSYDVKMKEKGDIPEGYSVSREKKERFSLILESASTNQTSMYLCASVPYIPGELFFGEGSRLTVL.

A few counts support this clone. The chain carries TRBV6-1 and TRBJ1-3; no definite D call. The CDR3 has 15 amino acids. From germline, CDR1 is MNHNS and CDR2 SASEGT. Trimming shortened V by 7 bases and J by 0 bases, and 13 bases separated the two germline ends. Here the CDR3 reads CASTVSTNSGNTIYF. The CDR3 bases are TGTGCCAGCACCGTCAGTACTAACTCTGGAAACACCATATATTTT.

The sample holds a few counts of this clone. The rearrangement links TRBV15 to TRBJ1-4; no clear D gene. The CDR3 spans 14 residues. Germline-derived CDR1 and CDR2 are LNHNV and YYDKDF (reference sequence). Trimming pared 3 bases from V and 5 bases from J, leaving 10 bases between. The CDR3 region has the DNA TGTGCCACCAGCAGTGGGAGGGTGAATGAAAAACTGTTTTTT. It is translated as CATSSGRVNEKLFF.

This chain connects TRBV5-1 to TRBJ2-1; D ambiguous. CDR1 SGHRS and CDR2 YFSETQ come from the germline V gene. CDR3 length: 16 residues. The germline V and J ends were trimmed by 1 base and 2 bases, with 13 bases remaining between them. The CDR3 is CASSLSRTLAYNEQFF. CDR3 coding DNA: TGCGCCAGCAGCTTGAGTAGAACCTTAGCCTACAATGAGCAGTTCTTC.